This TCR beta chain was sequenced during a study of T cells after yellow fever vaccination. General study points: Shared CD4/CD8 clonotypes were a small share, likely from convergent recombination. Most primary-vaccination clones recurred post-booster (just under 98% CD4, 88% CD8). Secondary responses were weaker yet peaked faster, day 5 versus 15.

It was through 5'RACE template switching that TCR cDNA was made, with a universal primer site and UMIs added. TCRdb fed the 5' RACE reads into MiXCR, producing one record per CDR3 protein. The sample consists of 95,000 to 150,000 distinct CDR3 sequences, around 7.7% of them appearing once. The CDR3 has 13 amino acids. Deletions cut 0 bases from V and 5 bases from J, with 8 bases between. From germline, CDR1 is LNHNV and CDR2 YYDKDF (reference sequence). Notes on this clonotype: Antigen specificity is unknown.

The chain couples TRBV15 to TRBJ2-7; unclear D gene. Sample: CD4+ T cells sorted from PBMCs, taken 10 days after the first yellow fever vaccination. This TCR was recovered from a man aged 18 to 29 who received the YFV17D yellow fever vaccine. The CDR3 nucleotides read TGTGCCACCAGCAGAGATTTGACCCACGAGCAGTACTTC. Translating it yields CATSRDLTHEQYF.